The present entry profiles one TCR beta chain with its context. Germline CDR1 SNHLY, CDR2 FYNNEI. Trimming took 7 bases from V and 13 from J; bases not matched to a gene: 4. The CDR3 has 11 amino acids. All donors qualified as healthy HIV-negative adults and had experienced no recent acute infections or vaccinations. In the authors' workflow: There were no quality scores in the junction-only immunoSEQ sequences, so filtering differed. Profiled with immunoSEQ multiplex PCR; TCRdb holds only in-frame clones, not every one. V and J calls and clone size are given by that table; D and trimming were obtained from the DNA. The table records 1,500,000 or so clones, approximately 98.5% of them present only once. These data belong to a study of shared clonotypes between healthy human individuals.

The J gene is TRBJ2-1, the V gene TRBV2, with TRBD2 identical over 10 bases. The sequenced sample was naive CD4+ T cells sorted from blood. Subset specified: CD45RA+ positively selected. This TCR derives from a man aged 25 to 40 in good health. The CDR3: CASTSGGYQFF. Here the CDR3 DNA reads TGTGCCAGCACTAGCGGGGGCTATCAGTTCTTC.